Listed here is a single T cell receptor beta chain. Only a few counts were recorded for this clonotype. The clone's antigen remains unknown. No per-base quality is available; no much larger clone lies one base away. The library came from RT-PCR. Sequencing used an Illumina HiSeq 2500. Starting from the raw public reads, TCRdb applied fastp trimming at Q25, assembled clones with MiXCR and retained in-frame beta chains. For every CDR3 protein sequence, its rows merge into one entry that carries the most common genes and DNA. In this sample the table shows hundreds of thousands of distinct CDR3 sequences, 6.5% to 8% of which occur a single time. 10% to 15% of the sample is taken by the ten largest. This entry is derived from a study of response to subunit inactivated influenza vaccine (dated by TCRdb to 2016 to 2018). The study in broad terms: Deep quantitative profiling of the T cell receptor repertoire was used in the study to follow responses to a trivalent subunit inactivated influenza vaccine. What the research found in general, with its limitations: The authors proposed that each seasonal influenza vaccination may bring in only a limited number of new T cells.

Reading from cysteine to phenylalanine, the CDR3 counts 13 amino acids. Of the read, only the CDR3 DNA is kept; its 39 bases are in frame from base 1. The germline V gene (reference sequence) sets CDR1 to DFQATT and CDR2 to SNEGSKA. At the junction V is shortened by 4 bases and J by 3 bases, with 10 bases in between. The sequence was obtained from a man between 50 and 70 years old who received an inactivated influenza vaccine. Donor details come from another sample of the same person, matched by shared clones. Sequences were derived from PBMCs from blood, sampled 23 to 25 months after vaccination. The chain joins TRBV20-1 to TRBJ2-1, with the D gene not confidently named. The DNA sequence is as follows: TGCAGTGCTAAGAGGACGGACTACAATGAGCAGTTCTTC. It specifies CSAKRTDYNEQFF.